Below, one T cell receptor beta chain is given with its context. The data are from a study of blood T cell repertoires in COVID-19. As for the study in general: Samples came from the United States, Italy and Spain, spanning acute and convalescent COVID-19.

Authors' methods: Amplified reference gene primers provided the basis for estimating nucleated cell counts. Measured with immunoSEQ multiplex PCR; TCRdb has only the in-frame clones, and not every one. For V, J and clone size, that table is used; D and trimming come from the DNA. Of around 59,000 clones in the sample, 73% were seen once. This TCR was recovered from a woman between 45 and 65 years old with active or convalescent COVID-19. What was sequenced was peripheral blood.

The CDR3 is CASMDSPAYEQYF. The CDR3 bases are TGTGCCAGCATGGACAGTCCAGCCTACGAGCAGTACTTC. The chain is built from TRBV2 and TRBJ2-7, with a weak D call TRBD1 (6 bases). Germline V gene data show CDR1 as SNHLY and CDR2 as FYNNEI. This CDR3 contains 13 residues. Trimming cost V 7 bases and J 2 bases, with 12 bases left between them.